The 18 T cell receptor beta chains presented below share a single source sample, sequenced in a study of tumor-infiltrating lymphocytes in primary liver carcinoma. From around 520 ng of total RNA, TCR beta-specific cDNA was reverse-transcribed using a constant-region primer. Employing slightly modified ARM-PCR, three nested multiplex PCR rounds were run, and these gave rise to the TCR beta libraries. Two initial PCR rounds of about 10 cycles each paired TRBV1-TRBV30 forward primers with a C-beta reverse primer. TCRdb fed the multiplex PCR reads into MiXCR, producing one record per CDR3 protein. The repertoire holds approximately 92,000 distinct CDR3 sequences, with around two thirds as singletons. Extraction of RNA together with DNA used 20-30 mg of unsorted bulk tissue. The sequenced sample was liver tumor tissue from sampling region 5. The subset: tumor region T5, tumor centre. The receptor source for this set is a woman aged 55-70 years with primary liver carcinoma and hepatitis B virus infection.

Details on this clonotype: A much larger clone differs by one base, so this may be a read error. The chain links TRBV28 to TRBJ2-7, with D possibly being TRBD1 (5 bases). Germline V CDR1 and CDR2: MDHEN, SYDVKM. This CDR3 is built from 13 residues. CDR3 nucleotide sequence: TGTGCCAACAGTATGACAGCTACCTACGAGCAGTACTTC. Translating it yields CANSMTATYEQYF.

Regarding this clonotype: This may be a read error, as it is one base from a much larger clone. The chain couples TRBV5-5 to TRBJ2-1; TRBD2 is a possible D gene (6 bases). Per germline, CDR1 SGHKS and CDR2 YYEKEE (reference sequence). There are 15 residues in the CDR3. This CDR3 is CASSLRGAETNERFF. CDR3 bases: TGTGCCAGCAGCTTGCGCGGGGCTGAAACCAATGAGCGGTTCTTC.

On this clonotype: This CDR3 is missing its conserved last phenylalanine or tryptophan, likely due to a read error. No DNA is shown, since the ends of the CDR3 on it are uncertain; the CDR3 is the one TCRdb lists. CDR3 amino acids: CASSPGLPTDTQYL. The genes are TRBV11-2 and TRBJ2-3; TRBD2 is the table's D call and was not checked against the DNA. The CDR3 extends over 14 residues, inclusive of both ends. Germline V gene sequence: CDR1 SGHAT, CDR2 FQNNGV.

The CDR3 protein is CASSESGSSSYNEQFF. CDR3 sequence (DNA): TGTGCCAGCAGTGAATCGGGGAGTAGCTCCTACAATGAGCAGTTCTTC. The chain carries TRBV25-1 and TRBJ2-1, with a weak D call TRBD2 (5 bases). There are 16 residues in the CDR3. From germline, CDR1 is MGHDK and CDR2 SYGVNS. Trimming left V 1 base short and J 0 bases short, with 10 bases between.

This clonotype was found many times. The chain links TRBV29-1 to TRBJ1-2; D is undetermined. The V gene's germline CDR1 is SQVTM and CDR2 ANQGSEA. This CDR3 comprises 12 residues. The ends were cut back, 4 bases at V and 3 bases at J, with 9 bases in the middle. As DNA, the CDR3 is TGCAGCGTTGGGGGAAACCACTATGGCTACACCTTC. It translates to CSVGGNHYGYTF.

The CDR3 coding sequence is TGTGCCAGCAATTTGGTAGAGCGTACCACCTATGGCTACACCTTC. Translation: CASNLVERTTYGYTF. The rearrangement links TRBV5-6 to TRBJ1-2; D is undetermined. The CDR3 is 15 amino acids. The germline V and J ends were trimmed by 6 bases and 4 bases, with 19 bases remaining between them. Germline assignment: CDR1 SGHDT and CDR2 YYEEEE.

The rearrangement uses TRBV19 and TRBJ2-1; D call uncertain. The germline gives CDR1 LNHDA, CDR2 SQIVND (reference sequence). The ends were cut back, 3 bases at V and 4 bases at J, with 10 bases in the middle. CDR3 size: 14 residues. DNA for the CDR3: TGTGCCAGTAGTATCCCGGACGTATACAATGAGCAGTTCTTC. This gives the protein CASSIPDVYNEQFF.

This clonotype was counted a single time. CDR3 amino acids: CASTLGLAGVRTRELFF. The CDR3 DNA is TGTGCCAGCACCCTGGGGCTAGCGGGAGTTAGGACCCGGGAGCTGTTTTTT. The gene calls are TRBV6-1 and TRBJ2-2; TRBD2 agrees at 10 bases. The CDR3 contains 17 residues. CDR1 is MNHNS, CDR2 SASEGT, per germline. Trimming took 7 bases from V and 9 from J; bases not matched to a gene: 17.

This clonotype was detected only a few times. A much larger clone differs from this one at a single base, so this may be a read error. V gene TRBV13 combines with J gene TRBJ1-1, with a weak D call TRBD1 (5 bases). Germline V gene data show CDR1 as PRHDT and CDR2 as FYEKMQ (reference sequence). The CDR3 has 11 amino acids. In nucleotides, the CDR3 is TGTGCCAACAGCTCCAGGGCTGAAGCTTTCTTT. It codes for CANSSRAEAFF. The full variable domain, rest sourced from reference TRBV13 and TRBJ1-1, is AAGVIQSPRHLIKEKRETATLKCYPIPRHDTVYWYQQGPGQDPQFLISFYEKMQSDKGSIPDRFSAQQFSDYHSELNMSSLELGDSALYFCANSSRAEAFFGQGTRLTVV.

About this clonotype: A much larger clone sits a single nucleotide away, making a read error possible. The genes are TRBV5-1 and TRBJ2-1; 8 bases match TRBD1. Germline CDR1 SGHRS, CDR2 YFSETQ. This CDR3 comprises 13 residues. The CDR3 loop is CVSSIDRGLEQFF. The CDR3 nucleotides read TGCGTCAGCAGCATCGACAGGGGCTTAGAGCAGTTCTTC.

As concerns this clonotype: A single base separates this from a much larger clone, so it may be a read error. The chain recombines TRBV12-3 or TRBV12-4 with TRBJ2-7; D uncertain. V lost 6 bases, J lost 3 bases, and 18 bases lay in between. This CDR3 has 15 residues. CDR3 DNA: TGTGCCAGCAGCCCGCCCGGGCTATCAGGCTACGAGCAGTACTTC. Amino acid sequence: CASSPPGLSGYEQYF.

Details on this clonotype: Relative to the germline gene, one junction end is altered; a read error may explain this. V gene TRBV29-1 combines with J gene TRBJ2-7; 9 nucleotides align to TRBD1. CDR1 and CDR2 (germline): SQVTM, ANQGSEA. This CDR3 comprises 13 residues. The CDR3 loop reads CSARTGVEYEQYF. The CDR3 DNA reads as TGCAGTGCTAGGACAGGGGTCGAATACGAGCAGTATTTC.

Remarks on this clonotype: This may come from a read error, since a much larger clone is one base off. This rearrangement joins TRBV28 to TRBJ2-2, with D possibly being TRBD2 (7 bases). CDR1 and CDR2 (germline): MDHEN, SYDVKM. Trimming stripped 7 bases from V and 3 bases from J, with 12 bases between. The CDR3 has 14 residues. The CDR3 region is CASKGGLYTGELFF. The CDR3 coding sequence is TGTGCCAGCAAGGGGGGGCTATACACCGGGGAGCTGTTTTTT.

Note on this clonotype: A much larger clone differs by one base, so this may be a read error. The genes are TRBV5-4 and TRBJ2-5; D is unresolved. Germline V gene lookup returns CDR1 SGHNT and CDR2 YYREEE (reference sequence). This CDR3 contains 14 residues. V lost 0 bases to trimming and J lost 3 bases, with 9 bases between them. The CDR3 reads CASSLAAKEETQYF. The CDR3 DNA is TGTGCCAGCAGCTTGGCCGCCAAGGAAGAGACCCAGTACTTC.

The chain recombines TRBV28 with TRBJ1-5; the D gene is possibly TRBD1 (5 bases). The CDR3 has 13 amino acids. Germline V gene lookup returns CDR1 MDHEN and CDR2 SYDVKM. V lost 10 bases, J lost 0 bases, and 10 bases lay in between. CDR3 amino acids: CANGGFSNQPQHF. The DNA of the CDR3 is TGTGCCAATGGGGGGTTTAGCAATCAGCCCCAGCATTTT.

This clonotype was counted at least ten times. With a much larger clone just one base away, this may be a read error. Here the CDR3 reads CASRGQSNTGAFF. CDR3 coding DNA: TGCGCCAGCAGGGGACAGTCGAACACTGGAGCTTTCTTT. V usage is TRBV10-2 and J usage is TRBJ1-1; 7 nucleotides line up with TRBD1. The CDR3 is made up of 13 amino acids. CDR1 and CDR2 (germline): WSHSY, SAAADI.

Details on this clonotype: At one end, the junction sequence differs from germline, possibly due to a read error. The V gene is TRBV7-8, the J gene TRBJ2-7, with D possibly being TRBD1 (5 bases). In germline, CDR1 is SGHVS, CDR2 FQNEAQ. CDR3 length: 15 amino acids. CDR3 protein: CASGLGQGNFYEQYF. Here the CDR3 DNA reads TGTGCCAGCGGCTTAGGTCAGGGTAATTTTTACGAGCAGTACTTC.

A word on this clonotype: A much larger clone differs by one base, so this may be a read error. This chain uses TRBV5-1 with TRBJ2-3; 7 nucleotides align to TRBD2. Looked up from germline, CDR1 is SGHRS and CDR2 is YFSETQ. The CDR3 covers 17 residues. CDR3 DNA: TGCGCCACCAGCGGCTCCCGACTAGCACTTAGCACAGATACGCAGTATTTT. It translates to CATSGSRLALSTDTQYF.